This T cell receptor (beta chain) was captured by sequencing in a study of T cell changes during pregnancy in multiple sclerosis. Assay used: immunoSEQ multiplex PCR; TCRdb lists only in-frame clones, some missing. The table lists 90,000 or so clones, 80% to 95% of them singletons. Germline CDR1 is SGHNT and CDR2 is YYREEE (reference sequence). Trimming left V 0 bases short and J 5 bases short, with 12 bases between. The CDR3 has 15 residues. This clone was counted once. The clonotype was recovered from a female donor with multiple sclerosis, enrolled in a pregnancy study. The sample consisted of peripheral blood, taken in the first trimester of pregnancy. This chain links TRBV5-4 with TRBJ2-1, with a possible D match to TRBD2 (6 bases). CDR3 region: CASSLGLVTHNEQFF. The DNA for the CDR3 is TGTGCCAGCAGCTTGGGACTAGTAACCCACAATGAGCAGTTCTTC.